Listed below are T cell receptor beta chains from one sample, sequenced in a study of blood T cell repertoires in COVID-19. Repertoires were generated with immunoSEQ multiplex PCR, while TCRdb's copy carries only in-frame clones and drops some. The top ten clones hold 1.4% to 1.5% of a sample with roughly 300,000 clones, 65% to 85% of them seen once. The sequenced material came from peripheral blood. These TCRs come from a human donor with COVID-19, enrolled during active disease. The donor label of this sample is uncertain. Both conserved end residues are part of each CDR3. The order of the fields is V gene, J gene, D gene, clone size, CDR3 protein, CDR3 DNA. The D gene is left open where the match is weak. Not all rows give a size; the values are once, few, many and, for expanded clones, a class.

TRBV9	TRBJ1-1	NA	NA	CASSPNPEGEAFF	TGTGCCAGCAGCCCCAACCCGGAGGGTGAAGCTTTCTTT
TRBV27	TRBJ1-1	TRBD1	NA	CASRIGGRVNTEAFF	TGTGCCAGCCGCATAGGGGGCAGAGTGAACACTGAAGCTTTCTTT
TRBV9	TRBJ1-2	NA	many	CASSVSSVSWRGSGYTF	TGTGCCAGCAGCGTAAGTTCGGTATCGTGGAGGGGCAGTGGCTACACCTTC
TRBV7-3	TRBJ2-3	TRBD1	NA	CASSPDRGRTDTQYF	TGTGCCAGCAGCCCGGACAGGGGCCGGACAGATACGCAGTATTTT
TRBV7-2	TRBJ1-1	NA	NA	CASSRRVLGTEAFF	TGTGCCAGCAGCAGGAGGGTTCTGGGCACTGAAGCTTTCTTT
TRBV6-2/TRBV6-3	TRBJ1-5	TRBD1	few	CASSRDTRDSTHF	TGTGCCAGCAGTCGCGATACCCGGGACAGCACACATTTT
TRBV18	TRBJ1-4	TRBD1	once	CASSLPTGESEKLFF	TGTGCCAGCTCACTCCCGACAGGGGAAAGCGAAAAACTGTTTTTT
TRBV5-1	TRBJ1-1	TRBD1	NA	CASSRTGVNTEAFF	TGCGCCAGCAGCCGTACAGGGGTTAACACTGAAGCTTTCTTT
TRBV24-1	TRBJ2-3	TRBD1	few	CATSDALGEGTGTQYF	TGTGCCACCAGTGATGCCCTGGGAGAGGGGACAGGTACGCAGTATTTT
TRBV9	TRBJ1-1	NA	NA	CASSPRLSFGTEAFF	TGTGCCAGCAGCCCCCGACTAAGCTTCGGCACTGAAGCTTTCTTT
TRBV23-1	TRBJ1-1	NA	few	CASSQSEQGRGLAFF	TGCGCCAGCAGTCAATCAGAACAGGGTCGAGGGTTAGCTTTCTTT